This T cell receptor (beta chain) came from a study of blood T cells in healthy people across ages. The CDR3 length is 15 residues. CDR1 and CDR2 (germline): SGHAT, FQNNGV. Then a second PCR, running about 7 to 11 cycles, was carried out with a sample-barcoded 5' primer and a J-beta primer mix. A single record per CDR3 protein comes from TCRdb applying MiXCR to the 5' RACE reads. The sample lists roughly 930,000 distinct CDR3 sequences, approximately 49% occurring once. This chain uses TRBV11-2 with TRBJ2-1; D might be TRBD2 (5 bases). Judging by the DNA end, TRBJ2-7 fits better; the J call may be wrong. The sequence derives from a man aged 25-45 years in good health. The sequencing sample was made of blood. The CDR3 loop reads CASSSAPTRWNEQYF. The CDR3 DNA follows: TGTGCCAGCAGCTCGGCTCCCACTAGGTGGAATGAGCAGTACTTC.